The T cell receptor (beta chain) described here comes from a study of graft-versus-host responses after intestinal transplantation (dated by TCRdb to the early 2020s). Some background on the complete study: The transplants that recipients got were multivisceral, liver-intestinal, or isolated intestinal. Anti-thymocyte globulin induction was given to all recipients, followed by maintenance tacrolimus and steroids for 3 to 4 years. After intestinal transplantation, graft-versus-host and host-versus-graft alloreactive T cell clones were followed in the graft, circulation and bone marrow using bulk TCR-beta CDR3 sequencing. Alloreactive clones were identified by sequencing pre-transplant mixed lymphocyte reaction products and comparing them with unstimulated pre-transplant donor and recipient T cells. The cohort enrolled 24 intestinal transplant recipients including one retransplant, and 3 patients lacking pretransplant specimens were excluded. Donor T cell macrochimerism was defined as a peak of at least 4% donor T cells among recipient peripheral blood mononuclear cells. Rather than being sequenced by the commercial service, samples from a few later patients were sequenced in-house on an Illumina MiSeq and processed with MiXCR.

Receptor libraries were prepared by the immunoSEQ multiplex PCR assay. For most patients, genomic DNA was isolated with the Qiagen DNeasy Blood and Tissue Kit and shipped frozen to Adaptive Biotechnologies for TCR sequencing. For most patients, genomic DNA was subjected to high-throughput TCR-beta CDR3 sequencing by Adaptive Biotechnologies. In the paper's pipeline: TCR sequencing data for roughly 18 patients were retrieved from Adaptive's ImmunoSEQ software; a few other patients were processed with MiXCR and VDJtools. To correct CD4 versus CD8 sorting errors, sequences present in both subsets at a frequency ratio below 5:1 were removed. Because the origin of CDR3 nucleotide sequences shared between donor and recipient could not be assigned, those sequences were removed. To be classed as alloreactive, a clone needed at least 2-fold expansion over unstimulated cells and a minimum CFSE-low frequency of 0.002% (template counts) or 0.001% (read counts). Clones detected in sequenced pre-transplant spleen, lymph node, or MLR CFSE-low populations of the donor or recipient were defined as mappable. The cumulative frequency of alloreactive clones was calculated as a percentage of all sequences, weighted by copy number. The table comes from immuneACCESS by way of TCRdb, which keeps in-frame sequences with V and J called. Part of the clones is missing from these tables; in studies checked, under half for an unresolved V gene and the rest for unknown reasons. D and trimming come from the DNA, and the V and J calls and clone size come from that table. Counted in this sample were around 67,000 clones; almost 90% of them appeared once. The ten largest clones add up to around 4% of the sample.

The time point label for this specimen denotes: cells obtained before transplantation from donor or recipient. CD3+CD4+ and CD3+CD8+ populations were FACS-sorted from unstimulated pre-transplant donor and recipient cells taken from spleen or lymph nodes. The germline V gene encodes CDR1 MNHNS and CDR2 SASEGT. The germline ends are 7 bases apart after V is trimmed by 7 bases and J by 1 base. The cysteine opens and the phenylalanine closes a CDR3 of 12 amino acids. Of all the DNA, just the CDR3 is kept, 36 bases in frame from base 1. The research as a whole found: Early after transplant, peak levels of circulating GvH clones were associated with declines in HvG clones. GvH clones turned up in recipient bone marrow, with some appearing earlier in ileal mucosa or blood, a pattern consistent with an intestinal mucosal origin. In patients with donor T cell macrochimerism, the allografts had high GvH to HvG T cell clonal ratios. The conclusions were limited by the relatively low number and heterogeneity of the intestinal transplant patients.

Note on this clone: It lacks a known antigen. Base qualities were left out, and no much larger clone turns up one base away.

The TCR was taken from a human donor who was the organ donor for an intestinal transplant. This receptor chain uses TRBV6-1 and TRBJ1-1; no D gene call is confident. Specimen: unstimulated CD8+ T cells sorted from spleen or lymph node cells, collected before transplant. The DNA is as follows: TGTGCCAGCACGACGGGGAACACTGAAGCTTTCTTT. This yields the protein CASTTGNTEAFF.